Following are 8 T cell receptor beta chains from one sample sequenced in a study of STAT5B mutations in CD4+ large granular lymphocyte leukemia. The protocol was immunoSEQ multiplex PCR, while the TCRdb copy is restricted to in-frame clones and leaves out a portion. The sample carries 30,000 to 35,000 clones, 70% to 90% recorded once. Material: CD4+ T cells from blood buffy coats. The receptors were gathered from a human donor in good health.

V usage is TRBV7-2 and J usage is TRBJ2-5; the match to TRBD1 covers 9 bases. CDR3 length equals 16 residues. V lost 2 bases, J lost 0 bases, and 4 bases stayed unmatched. The germline CDR1 and CDR2 sequences are SGHTA and FQGNSA. Here the CDR3 reads CASSLSDRGYQETQYF. For the CDR3, the DNA is TGTGCCAGCAGCTTATCGGACAGGGGATACCAAGAGACCCAGTACTTC. The full variable domain, rest sourced from reference TRBV7-2 and TRBJ2-5, is GAGVSQSPSNKVTEKGKDVELRCDPISGHTALYWYRQSLGQGLEFLIYFQGNSAPDKSGLPSDRFSAERTGGSVSTLTIQRTQQEDSAVYLCASSLSDRGYQETQYFGPGTRLLVL.

This chain uses TRBV9 with TRBJ1-2; 8 bases fit TRBD1. Germline V lookup: CDR1 SGDLS, CDR2 YYNGEE. This CDR3 region has 15 residues. With 3 bases clipped from V and 3 bases from J, the junction kept 7 bases outside the gene matches. CDR3 region: CASSAARGLHYGYTF. In DNA, the CDR3 is TGTGCCAGCAGCGCCGCCAGGGGGCTCCACTATGGCTACACCTTC.

The gene calls are TRBV5-1 and TRBJ2-7; TRBD1 matches 11 bases. V lost 4 bases to trimming and J lost 2 bases; unmatched junction nucleotides: 2. The CDR3 loop spans 14 amino acids. Germline V gene sequence: CDR1 SGHRS, CDR2 YFSETQ. The CDR3 loop is CASSPGQGAYEQYF. The CDR3, as DNA: TGCGCCAGCAGCCCGGGACAGGGGGCCTACGAGCAGTACTTC.

This chain connects TRBV5-4 to TRBJ1-2, with D possibly TRBD1 on 5 matching bases. The CDR3 has 17 amino acids. V lost 4 bases and J 2 bases, leaving 21 bases between the germline ends. Germline CDR1 and CDR2: SGHNT and YYREEE (reference sequence). CDR3 DNA sequence: TGTGCCAGCAGCCATAGCGTTAGGGACCCAGAAAACTATGGCTACACCTTC. Its protein is CASSHSVRDPENYGYTF.

V and J are TRBV5-1 and TRBJ2-1; 7 bases map to TRBD2. In germline, CDR1 is SGHRS, CDR2 YFSETQ. Trimming removed 4 bases from V and 8 bases from J; junction bases left unmatched: 3. The CDR3 covers 12 residues. CDR3 nucleotide sequence: TGCGCCAGCAGCCACACTAGCGATGAGCAGTTCTTC. Its protein product is CASSHTSDEQFF. Based on the CDR3 plus reference TRBV5-1 and TRBJ2-1, the full variable domain is KAGVTQTPRYLIKTRGQQVTLSCSPISGHRSVSWYQQTPGQGLQFLFEYFSETQRNKGNFPGRFSGRQFSNSRSEMNVSTLELGDSALYLCASSHTSDEQFFGPGTRLTVL.

V gene TRBV2 combines with J gene TRBJ1-5, with D tentatively TRBD1 (6 bases). CDR1 is SNHLY, CDR2 FYNNEI, per germline. The CDR3 length is 14 residues. V lost 8 bases, J lost 4 bases, and 15 bases lay in between. The CDR3 loop is CASSLQGRNQPQHF. DNA of the CDR3: TGTGCCAGCTCCCTACAGGGACGAAATCAGCCCCAGCATTTT.

The chain recombines TRBV7-6 with TRBJ2-7, with D hard to call. The germline CDR1 and CDR2 sequences are SGHVS and FNYEAQ. The CDR3 sequence is 14 residues long. Trimming took off 5 bases at V and 1 base at J, with 12 bases between the two ends. CDR3 DNA sequence: TGTGCCAGCAGCCCTCGGACCGAGTCCTACGAGCAGTACTTC. It specifies CASSPRTESYEQYF.

The CDR3 region has the DNA TGTGCCACTGCCGGGACAGGGGACAATGAGCAGTTCTTC. As protein: CATAGTGDNEQFF. V and J are TRBV10-3 and TRBJ2-1; 10 nucleotides agree with TRBD1. Per germline, CDR1 ENHRY and CDR2 SYGVKD. The CDR3 is 13 residues long. The V gene end was trimmed by 10 bases and the J gene end by 5 bases; junction bases not matched to a gene: 5.